In its sample, the clone carrying this T cell receptor beta chain was seen a few times. Its target is unknown. This sample was included in a study of shared clonotypes between healthy human individuals. About the study: The plates for each donor numbered three CD4 naive, three CD4 memory, two CD8 naive and one CD8 memory.

Clones were sequenced by immunoSEQ multiplex PCR, and TCRdb holds only the in-frame ones, with some missing. The data contain approximately 2,300,000 clones, around 90% of them singletons. Study observations and caveats: Non-shared clonotypes had lower generation probabilities than clonotypes shared by all four sorted-subset donors.

Germline V gene sequence: CDR1 WNHNN, CDR2 SYGVQD (reference sequence). The length of the CDR3 is 13 residues. The V end lost 8 bases, the J end lost 7 bases, and 15 bases lay between the germline ends. This sequence was found in a young man in good health. Some clones in this sample may be carry-over from other donors' samples. The source material was naive CD4+ T cells from PBMCs. This sample's subset: CD45RA+ positively selected. The V and J genes are TRBV10-1 and TRBJ1-5, with D perhaps TRBD1 (6 bases). As DNA, the CDR3 is TGCGCCAGCTCGGGGGCCCCGGACCAGCCCCAGCATTTT. Translation: CASSGAPDQPQHF.